These T cell receptor beta chains were read from a single sample in a study of cytomegalovirus exposure and HLA in healthy donors. The data were produced by immunoSEQ multiplex PCR, yet TCRdb's version contains in-frame clones alone and is incomplete. Of approximately 65,000 clones listed, approximately 74% are singletons. The sequencing sample was made of PBMCs. All receptors come from a man aged 40-49 years in good health and CMV-seropositive. The conserved cysteine and the conserved F or W are not part of the CDR3 here. Rows may omit the clone size; those that give it use once, few, many or a size class.

J: TRBJ2-7; V: TRBV7-9; size: many; CDR3: ASSPEGFQGAYEQY
J: TRBJ2-4; V: TRBV30; size: .; CDR3: AWSVRGGNIQY
J: TRBJ2-1; V: TRBV15; size: .; CDR3: ATKPSWVDEQF
J: TRBJ1-1; V: TRBV30; size: .; CDR3: AWSVHEEAF
J: TRBJ2-4; V: TRBV6-6; size: .; CDR3: ASRPLTSVLNYIQY
J: TRBJ2-2; V: TRBV7-2; size: .; CDR3: ASSLVGGTGELF
J: TRBJ1-6; V: TRBV5-1; size: .; CDR3: ASSVGQATSYNSPLH
J: TRBJ1-5; V: TRBV7-6; size: .; CDR3: ASSKQGIGQPQH
J: TRBJ1-1; V: TRBV6-1; size: few; CDR3: ATRLGHTEAF
J: TRBJ2-5; V: TRBV6-6; size: .; CDR3: ASQRSTGGETQY
J: TRBJ1-1; V: TRBV29-1; size: .; CDR3: SVPGGGTEAF
J: TRBJ2-5; V: TRBV5-4; size: .; CDR3: ASSPMGQGLETQY
J: TRBJ2-3; V: TRBV27; size: few; CDR3: ASSFRMAGGREDTQY
J: TRBJ2-7; V: TRBV18; size: many; CDR3: ASSPLIPSSSYEQY
J: TRBJ2-5; V: TRBV7-6; size: .; CDR3: ASCLAGVSQTQY
J: TRBJ1-2; V: TRBV5-6; size: .; CDR3: ASSQGQIYGYT
J: TRBJ2-7; V: TRBV6-5; size: .; CDR3: ASSYSGQRAPYEQY
J: TRBJ1-1; V: TRBV29-1; size: .; CDR3: SVVGTGGFEAF
J: TRBJ2-1; V: TRBV12-5; size: .; CDR3: ASGLGLAGVEQF
J: TRBJ1-3; V: TRBV2; size: .; CDR3: ASRVEQSSGNTIY
J: TRBJ2-3; V: TRBV7-3; size: few; CDR3: ASTPSPLADTQY